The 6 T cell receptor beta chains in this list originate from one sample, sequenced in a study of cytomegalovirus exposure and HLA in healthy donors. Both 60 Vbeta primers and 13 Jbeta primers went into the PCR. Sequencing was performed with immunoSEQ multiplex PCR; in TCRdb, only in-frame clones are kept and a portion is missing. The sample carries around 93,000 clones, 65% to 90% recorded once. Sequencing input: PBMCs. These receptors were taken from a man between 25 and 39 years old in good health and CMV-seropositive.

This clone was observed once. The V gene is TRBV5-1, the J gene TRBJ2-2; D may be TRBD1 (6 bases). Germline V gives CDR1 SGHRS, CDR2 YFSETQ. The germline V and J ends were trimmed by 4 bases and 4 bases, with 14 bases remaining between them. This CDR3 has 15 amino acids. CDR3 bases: TGCGCCAGCAGCCCAAGGACAGACGGCACCGGGGAGCTGTTTTTT. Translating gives CASSPRTDGTGELFF.

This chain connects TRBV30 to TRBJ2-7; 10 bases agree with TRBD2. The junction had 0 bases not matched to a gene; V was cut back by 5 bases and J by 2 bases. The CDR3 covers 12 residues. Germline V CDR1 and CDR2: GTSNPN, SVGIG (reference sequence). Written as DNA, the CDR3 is TGTGCCTGGGGACTAGCGGCCTACGAGCAGTACTTC. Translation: CAWGLAAYEQYF.

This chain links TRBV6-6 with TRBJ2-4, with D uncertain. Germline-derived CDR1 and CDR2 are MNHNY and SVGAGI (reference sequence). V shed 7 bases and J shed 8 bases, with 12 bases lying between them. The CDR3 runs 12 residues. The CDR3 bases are TGTGCCAGCACCCAAACTCGGGACATTCAGTACTTC. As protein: CASTQTRDIQYF.

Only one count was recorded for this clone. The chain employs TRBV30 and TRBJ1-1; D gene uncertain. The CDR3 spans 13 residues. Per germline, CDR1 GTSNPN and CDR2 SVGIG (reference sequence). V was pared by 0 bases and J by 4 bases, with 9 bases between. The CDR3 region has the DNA TGTGCCTGGAGTGTACACGGGAGCACTGAAGCTTTCTTT. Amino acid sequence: CAWSVHGSTEAFF.

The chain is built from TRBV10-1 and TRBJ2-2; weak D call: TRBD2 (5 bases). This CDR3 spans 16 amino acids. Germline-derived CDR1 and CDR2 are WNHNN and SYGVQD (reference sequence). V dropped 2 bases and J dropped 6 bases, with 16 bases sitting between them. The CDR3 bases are TGCGCCAGCAGTGAGACAAGGTCGGGATTTTCCGGGGAGCTGTTTTTT. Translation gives CASSETRSGFSGELFF.

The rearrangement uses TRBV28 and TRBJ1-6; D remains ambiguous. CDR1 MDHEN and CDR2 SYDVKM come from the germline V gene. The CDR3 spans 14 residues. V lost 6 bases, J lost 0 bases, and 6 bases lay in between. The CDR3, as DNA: TGTGCCAGCAGCCTAAGCTCCTATAATTCACCCCTCCACTTT. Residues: CASSLSSYNSPLHF.